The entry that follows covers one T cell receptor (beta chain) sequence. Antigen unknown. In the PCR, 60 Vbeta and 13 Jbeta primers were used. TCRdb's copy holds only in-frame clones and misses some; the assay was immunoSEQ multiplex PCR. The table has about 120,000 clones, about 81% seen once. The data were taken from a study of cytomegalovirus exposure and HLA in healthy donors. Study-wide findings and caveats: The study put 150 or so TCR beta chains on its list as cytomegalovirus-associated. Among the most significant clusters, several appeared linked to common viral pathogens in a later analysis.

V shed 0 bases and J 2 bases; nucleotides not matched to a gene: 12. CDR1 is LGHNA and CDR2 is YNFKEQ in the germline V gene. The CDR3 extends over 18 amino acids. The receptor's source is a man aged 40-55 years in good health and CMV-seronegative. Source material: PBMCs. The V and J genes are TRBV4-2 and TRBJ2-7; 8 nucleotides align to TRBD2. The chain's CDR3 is CASSQESGGLAGAYEQYF. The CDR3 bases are TGTGCCAGCAGCCAAGAATCGGGAGGACTAGCCGGAGCCTACGAGCAGTACTTC.